The clone carrying this TCR beta chain was counted between two and nine times. This CDR3 comprises 17 residues. In germline, CDR1 is KGHDR, CDR2 SFDVKD. V lost 4 bases to trimming and J lost 5 bases; unmatched junction nucleotides: 14. Alongside a J-beta primer mix, a sample-barcoded 5' primer served in a second PCR lasting roughly 7 to 12 cycles. All cDNA molecules were each tagged by a template-switch adaptor with 12 random nucleotides. TCRdb reprocessed the 5' RACE reads via MiXCR and lists one record per CDR3 protein. The sample has about 1 million distinct CDR3 sequences; under 30% are singletons. The data stem from a study of blood T cells in healthy people across ages. Another study also made use of these data, one on T cells of mothers and their children. That work states: Donation came from a few healthy Caucasian mothers together with their six children.

Source material: blood. The chain has TRBV24-1 and TRBJ2-7; the match to TRBD1 covers 9 bases. The sequence derives from a girl aged 2 to 9 in good health. The CDR3 DNA reads TGTGCCACCAGTGACCTGCCCGAGACAGGGGGATTGGACGAGCAGTACTTC. Its protein product is CATSDLPETGGLDEQYF.